This TCR beta chain was captured by sequencing in a study of cytomegalovirus exposure and HLA in healthy donors. Across the study: Some 90 million unique TCRs from HLA-typed donors were held in an early data release. Whole-study findings and limits: Later analysis placed DRB1 highest and HLA-C lowest in TCR association rates, which differed by HLA locus. A later analysis found most CMV-associated TCR beta chains apparently HLA-restricted.

The CDR3 runs 11 residues. Germline V gene data show CDR1 as SQVTM and CDR2 as ANQGSEA. V lost 4 bases and J 7 bases, leaving 11 bases between the germline ends. As for this clone: The antigen is undetermined.

All donors participated as healthy donors of bone marrow. PCR employed 60 Vbeta and 13 Jbeta primers. Here immunoSEQ multiplex PCR was the method, and the copy in TCRdb shows in-frame clones only, minus some. The sample contains some 150,000 clones, about 72% of which appear only once. The sequence came from a man aged 30 to 39 in good health and CMV-seropositive. The sequencing sample was made of PBMCs. The chain recombines TRBV29-1 with TRBJ2-7; D may be TRBD1 (5 bases). The CDR3 bases are TGCAGCGTTGTTAGGGGTGGTGAGCAGTACTTC. Amino acids: CSVVRGGEQYF.